Here is one TCR beta chain with its context. Antigen unknown. The sample belongs to a study of brain T cells in children with intractable seizures. Study-wide points: Viral specificity was inferred only from CDR3 similarity; HCMV serostatus was unknown.

Time point noted: blood from clinic visit 5 months post-surgery; TSC patient then seizure free. The sequenced cases were selected for having the highest brain T cell transcript signatures. At least one anti-epileptic drug was given before surgery. Sequencing used immunoSEQ multiplex PCR; TCRdb keeps in-frame clones, though not all of them. The sample shows about 340,000 clones, over 90% of them seen only once. This CDR3 region has 15 residues. The V end lost 3 bases, the J end lost 5 bases, and 13 bases lay between the germline ends. Germline V gene sequence: CDR1 KGHSH, CDR2 LQKENI. The TCR sequence derives from a boy under two years old with tuberous sclerosis and intractable seizures. The sequencing here drew on peripheral blood, taken around 5 months after surgery. This chain connects TRBV18 to TRBJ1-4; D perhaps matches TRBD1 (5 bases). This chain's CDR3 is CASSPMRGENEKLFF. The CDR3 DNA reads as TGTGCCAGCTCACCGATGCGGGGGGAAAATGAAAAACTGTTTTTT.